This T cell receptor beta chain is from a study of spatial heterogeneity in lung cancer. V lost 2 bases and J lost 5; bases outside the gene matches: 3. This CDR3 contains 14 residues. Germline V gives CDR1 MGHRA, CDR2 YSYEKL. In this sample, this clonotype turned up a few times. Its antigen is as yet unknown. Time point of the sample: sample taken at primary tumor resection. Unsorted samples of tumor, nontumor lung or frozen PBMC had their whole RNA sequenced. The cohort: approximately 74 early-stage, untreated non-small cell lung cancer patients. Individual TCR cDNA molecules each bore their own unique molecular identifier. Via MiXCR, TCRdb re-called the 5' RACE reads, giving one row per CDR3 protein. Here the sample spans around 75,000 distinct CDR3 sequences, 10% to 15% being singletons. Overall study results and limits: The appearance of ubiquitous expanded tumor TCRs in blood was greater at resection than follow-up.

The V gene is TRBV4-1, the J gene TRBJ2-7, with TRBD2 matching over 10 bases. Sequenced material: PBMCs, taken at surgery. The source of this sequence is a male donor with early-stage non-small cell lung cancer. The CDR3 sequence: CASSQLLAGDEQYF. CDR3 sequence (DNA): TGCGCCAGCAGCCAACTTCTAGCGGGAGACGAGCAGTACTTC.